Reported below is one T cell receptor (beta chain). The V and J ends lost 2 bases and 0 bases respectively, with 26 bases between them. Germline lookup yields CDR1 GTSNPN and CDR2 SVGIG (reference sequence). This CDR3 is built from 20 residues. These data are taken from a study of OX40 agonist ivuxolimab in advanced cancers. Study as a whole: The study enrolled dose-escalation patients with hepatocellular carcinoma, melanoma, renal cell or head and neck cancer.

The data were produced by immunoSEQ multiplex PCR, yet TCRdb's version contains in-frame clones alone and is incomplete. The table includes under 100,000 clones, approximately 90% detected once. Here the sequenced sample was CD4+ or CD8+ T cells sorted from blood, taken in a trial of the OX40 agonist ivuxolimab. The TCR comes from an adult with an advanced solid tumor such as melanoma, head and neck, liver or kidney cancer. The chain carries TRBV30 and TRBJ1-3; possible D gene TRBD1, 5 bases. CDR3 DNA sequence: TGTGCCTGGAGTCCGTTCAGTGGGGACTTTGATCCTCTCTCTGGAAACACCATATATTTT. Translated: CAWSPFSGDFDPLSGNTIYF.